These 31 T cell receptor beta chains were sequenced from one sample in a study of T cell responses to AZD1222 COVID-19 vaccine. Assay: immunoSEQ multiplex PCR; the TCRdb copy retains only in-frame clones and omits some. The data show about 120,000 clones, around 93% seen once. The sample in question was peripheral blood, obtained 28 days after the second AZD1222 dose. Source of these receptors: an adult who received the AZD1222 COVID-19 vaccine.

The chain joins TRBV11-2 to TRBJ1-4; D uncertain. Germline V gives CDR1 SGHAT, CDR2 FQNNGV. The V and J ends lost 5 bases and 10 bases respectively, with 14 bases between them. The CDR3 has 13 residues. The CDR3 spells CASSPRLGGKLFF. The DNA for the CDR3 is TGTGCCAGCAGCCCTCGACTGGGAGGAAAACTGTTTTTT.

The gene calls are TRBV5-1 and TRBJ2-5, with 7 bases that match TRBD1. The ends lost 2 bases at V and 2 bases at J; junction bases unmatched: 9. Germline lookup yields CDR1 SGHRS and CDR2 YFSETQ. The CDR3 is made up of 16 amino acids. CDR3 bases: TGCGCCAGCAGCTTAGCTACGACAGGGTTTCAAGAGACCCAGTACTTC. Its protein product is CASSLATTGFQETQYF.

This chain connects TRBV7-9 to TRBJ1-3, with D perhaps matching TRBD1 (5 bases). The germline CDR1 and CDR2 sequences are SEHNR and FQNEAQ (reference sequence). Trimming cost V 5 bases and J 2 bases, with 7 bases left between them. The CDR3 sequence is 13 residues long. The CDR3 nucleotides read TGTGCCAGCAGCCTGACAGCTGGAAACACCATATATTTT. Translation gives CASSLTAGNTIYF.

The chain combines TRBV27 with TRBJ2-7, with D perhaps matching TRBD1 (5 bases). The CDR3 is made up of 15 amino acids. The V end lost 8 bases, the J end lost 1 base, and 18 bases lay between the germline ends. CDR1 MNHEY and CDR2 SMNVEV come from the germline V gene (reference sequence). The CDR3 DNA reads TGTGCCAGCTGGGGATTGGCAGGGCAATCCTACGAGCAGTACTTC. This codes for CASWGLAGQSYEQYF.

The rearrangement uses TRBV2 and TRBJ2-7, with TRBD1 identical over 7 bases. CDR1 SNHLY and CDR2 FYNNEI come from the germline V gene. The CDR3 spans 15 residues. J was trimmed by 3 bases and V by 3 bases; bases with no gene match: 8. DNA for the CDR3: TGTGCCAGCAGTGAGTCGGGACAGATATACTACGAGCAGTACTTC. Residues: CASSESGQIYYEQYF.

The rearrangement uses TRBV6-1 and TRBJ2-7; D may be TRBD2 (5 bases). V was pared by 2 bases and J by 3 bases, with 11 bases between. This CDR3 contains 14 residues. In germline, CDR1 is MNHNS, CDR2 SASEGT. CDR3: CASSETPGIYEQYF. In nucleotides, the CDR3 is TGTGCCAGCAGTGAAACCCCGGGAATCTACGAGCAGTACTTC.

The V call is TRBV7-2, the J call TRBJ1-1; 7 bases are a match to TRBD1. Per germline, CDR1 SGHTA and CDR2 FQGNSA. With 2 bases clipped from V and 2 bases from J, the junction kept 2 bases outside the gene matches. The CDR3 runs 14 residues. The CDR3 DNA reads TGTGCCAGCAGCTTAAACAGGGGAAACACTGAAGCTTTCTTT. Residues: CASSLNRGNTEAFF. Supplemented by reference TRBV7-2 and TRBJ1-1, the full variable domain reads GAGVSQSPSNKVTEKGKDVELRCDPISGHTALYWYRQSLGQGLEFLIYFQGNSAPDKSGLPSDRFSAERTGGSVSTLTIQRTQQEDSAVYLCASSLNRGNTEAFFGQGTRLTVV.

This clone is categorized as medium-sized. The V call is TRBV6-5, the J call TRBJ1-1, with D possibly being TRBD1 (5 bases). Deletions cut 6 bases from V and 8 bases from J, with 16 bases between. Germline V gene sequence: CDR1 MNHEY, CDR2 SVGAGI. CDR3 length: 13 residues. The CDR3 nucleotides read TGTGCCAGCAGAGTCCGGGGCCCTAACGAAGCTTTCTTT. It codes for CASRVRGPNEAFF.

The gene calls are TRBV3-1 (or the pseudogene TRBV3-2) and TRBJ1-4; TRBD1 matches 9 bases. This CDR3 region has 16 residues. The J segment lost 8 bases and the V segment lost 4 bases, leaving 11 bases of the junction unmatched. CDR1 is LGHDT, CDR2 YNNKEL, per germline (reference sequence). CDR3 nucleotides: TGTGCCAGCAGCCTGTCCCGGGACAGGGTGGGGGAAAAACTGTTTTTT. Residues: CASSLSRDRVGEKLFF.

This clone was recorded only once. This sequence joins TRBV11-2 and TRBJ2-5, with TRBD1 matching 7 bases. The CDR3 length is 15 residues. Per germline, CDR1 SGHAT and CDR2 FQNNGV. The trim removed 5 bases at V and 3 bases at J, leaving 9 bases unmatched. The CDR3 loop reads CASSGLMDRKETQYF. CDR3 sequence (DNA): TGTGCCAGCAGCGGCCTAATGGACAGGAAAGAGACCCAGTACTTC.

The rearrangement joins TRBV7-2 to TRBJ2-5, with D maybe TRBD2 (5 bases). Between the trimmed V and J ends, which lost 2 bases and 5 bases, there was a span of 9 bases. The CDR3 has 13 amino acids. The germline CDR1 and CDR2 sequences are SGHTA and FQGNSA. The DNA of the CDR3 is TGTGCCAGCAGCTTAACTAGGAGGGAGACCCAGTACTTC. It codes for CASSLTRRETQYF.

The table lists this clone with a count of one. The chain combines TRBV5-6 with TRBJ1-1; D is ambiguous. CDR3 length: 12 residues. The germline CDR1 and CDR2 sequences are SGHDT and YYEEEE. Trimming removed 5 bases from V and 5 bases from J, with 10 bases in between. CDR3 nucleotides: TGTGCCAGCAGTTCCCCGGGGACTGAAGCTTTCTTT. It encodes CASSSPGTEAFF.

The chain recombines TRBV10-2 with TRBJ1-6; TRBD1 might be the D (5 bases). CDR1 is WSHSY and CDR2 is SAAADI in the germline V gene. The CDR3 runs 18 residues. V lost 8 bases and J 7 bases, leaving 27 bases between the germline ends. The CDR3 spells CASRSLPDTTDPNSPLHF. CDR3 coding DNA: TGCGCCAGCCGATCACTCCCCGACACGACAGATCCAAATTCACCCCTCCACTTT.

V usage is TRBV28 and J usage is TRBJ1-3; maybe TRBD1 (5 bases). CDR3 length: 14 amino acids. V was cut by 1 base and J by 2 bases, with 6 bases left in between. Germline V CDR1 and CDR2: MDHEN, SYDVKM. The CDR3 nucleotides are TGTGCCAGCAGTTTATCAGGGACTGGAAACACCATATATTTT. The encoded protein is CASSLSGTGNTIYF.

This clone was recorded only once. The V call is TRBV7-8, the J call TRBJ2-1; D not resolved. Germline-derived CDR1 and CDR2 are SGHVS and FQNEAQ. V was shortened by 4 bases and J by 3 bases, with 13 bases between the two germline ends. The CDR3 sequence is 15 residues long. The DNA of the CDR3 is TGTGCCAGCAGCTGGCGACGGATAAGCTACAATGAGCAGTTCTTC. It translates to CASSWRRISYNEQFF.

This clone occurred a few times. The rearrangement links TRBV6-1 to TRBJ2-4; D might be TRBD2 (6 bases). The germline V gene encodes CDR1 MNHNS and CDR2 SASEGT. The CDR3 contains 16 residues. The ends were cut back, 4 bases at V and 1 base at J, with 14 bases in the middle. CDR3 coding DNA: TGTGCCAGCAGTGCAAGGGACTTTAGGGCCAAAAACATTCAGTACTTC. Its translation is CASSARDFRAKNIQYF.

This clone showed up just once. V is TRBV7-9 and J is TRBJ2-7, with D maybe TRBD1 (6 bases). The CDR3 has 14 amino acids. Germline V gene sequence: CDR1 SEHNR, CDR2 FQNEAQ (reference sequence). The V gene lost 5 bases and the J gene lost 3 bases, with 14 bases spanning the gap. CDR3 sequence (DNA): TGTGCCAGCAGCAAACAGGGTCAGTTCTACGAGCAGTACTTC. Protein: CASSKQGQFYEQYF.

This CDR3 is CASSLQGRGYQPQHF. CDR3 bases: TGTGCCAGCAGCTTACAGGGGCGAGGGTATCAGCCCCAGCATTTT. This sequence joins TRBV5-6 and TRBJ1-5, with TRBD1 matching over 7 bases. V shed 2 bases and J 5 bases; nucleotides not matched to a gene: 7. The CDR3 has 15 amino acids. The V gene's germline CDR1 is SGHDT and CDR2 YYEEEE.

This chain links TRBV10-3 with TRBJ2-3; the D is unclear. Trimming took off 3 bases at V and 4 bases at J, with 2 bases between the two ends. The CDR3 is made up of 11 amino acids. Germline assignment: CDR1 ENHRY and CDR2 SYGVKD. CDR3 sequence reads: CAISEPDTQYF. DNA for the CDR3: TGTGCCATCAGTGAACCAGATACGCAGTATTTT.

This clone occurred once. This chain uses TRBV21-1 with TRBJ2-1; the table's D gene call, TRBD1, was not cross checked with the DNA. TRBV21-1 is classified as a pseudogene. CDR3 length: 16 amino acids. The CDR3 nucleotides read TGTGCCAGCAGACCAGACAGGCCGGCGGCCTACAATGAGCAGTTCTTC. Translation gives CASRPDRPAAYNEQFF.

The CDR3 coding sequence is TGTGCCAGCAGCTTTAGCGGGGGGGCCGCAGAGACCCAGTACTTC. Translated: CASSFSGGAAETQYF. This rearrangement joins TRBV7-2 to TRBJ2-5, with TRBD2 matching 11 bases. The CDR3 has 15 residues. Germline V gives CDR1 SGHTA, CDR2 FQGNSA. V gave up 3 bases and J gave up 4 bases; unmatched junction bases: 4.

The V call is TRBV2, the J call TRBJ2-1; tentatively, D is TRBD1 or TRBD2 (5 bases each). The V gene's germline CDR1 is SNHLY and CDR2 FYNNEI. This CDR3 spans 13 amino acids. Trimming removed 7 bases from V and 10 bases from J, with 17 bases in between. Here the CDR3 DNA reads TGTGCCAGCATTAGGACTCCGGGGCTAGAGCAGTTCTTC. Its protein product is CASIRTPGLEQFF.

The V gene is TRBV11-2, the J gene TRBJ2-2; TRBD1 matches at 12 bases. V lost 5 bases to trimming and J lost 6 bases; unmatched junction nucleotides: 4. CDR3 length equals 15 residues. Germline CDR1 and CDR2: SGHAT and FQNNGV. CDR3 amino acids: CASSIWDRGPGELFF. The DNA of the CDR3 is TGTGCCAGCAGCATATGGGACAGGGGGCCCGGGGAGCTGTTTTTT. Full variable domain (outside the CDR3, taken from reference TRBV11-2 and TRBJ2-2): EAGVAQSPRYKIIEKRQSVAFWCNPISGHATLYWYQQILGQGPKLLIQFQNNGVVDDSQLPKDRFSAERLKGVDSTLKIQPAKLEDSAVYLCASSIWDRGPGELFFGEGSRLTVL.

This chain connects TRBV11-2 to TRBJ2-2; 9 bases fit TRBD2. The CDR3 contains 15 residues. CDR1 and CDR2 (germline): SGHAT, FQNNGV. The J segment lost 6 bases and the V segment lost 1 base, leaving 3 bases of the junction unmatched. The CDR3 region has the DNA TGTGCCAGCAGCTTAGCCCTAGCGGGGTCCGGGGAGCTGTTTTTT. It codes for CASSLALAGSGELFF.

The CDR3 DNA sequence: TGTGCCAGCAGCCAAGATACGAGTAACACTGAAGCTTTCTTT. This encodes CASSQDTSNTEAFF. The chain has TRBV14 and TRBJ1-1; D unresolved. Trimming pared 0 bases from V and 2 bases from J, leaving 7 bases between. Germline CDR1 reads SGHDN; CDR2 reads FVKESK. The length of the CDR3 is 14 residues.

CDR3 sequence (DNA): TGTGCCAGCAGCTCAGTGGGCGGAGTAACGAACACTGAAGCTTTCTTT. It translates to CASSSVGGVTNTEAFF. The chain carries TRBV11-2 and TRBJ1-1; D not certain. V dropped 4 bases and J dropped 1 base, with 16 bases sitting between them. Germline V CDR1 and CDR2: SGHAT, FQNNGV. The CDR3 is 16 residues long.

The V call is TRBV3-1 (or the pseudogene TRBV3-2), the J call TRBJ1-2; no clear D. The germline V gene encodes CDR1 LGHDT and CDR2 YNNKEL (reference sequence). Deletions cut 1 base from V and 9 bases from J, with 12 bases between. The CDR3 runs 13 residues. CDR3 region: CASSQGTPGSYTF. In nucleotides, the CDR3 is TGTGCCAGCAGCCAAGGGACCCCAGGTAGCTACACCTTC.

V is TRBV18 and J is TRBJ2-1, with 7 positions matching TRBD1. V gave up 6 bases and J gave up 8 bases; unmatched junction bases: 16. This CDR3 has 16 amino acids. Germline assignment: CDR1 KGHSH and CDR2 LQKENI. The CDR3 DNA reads TGTGCCAGCTCCCCTACCCCCACAGGGGTGGTATATGAGCAGTTCTTC. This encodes CASSPTPTGVVYEQFF.

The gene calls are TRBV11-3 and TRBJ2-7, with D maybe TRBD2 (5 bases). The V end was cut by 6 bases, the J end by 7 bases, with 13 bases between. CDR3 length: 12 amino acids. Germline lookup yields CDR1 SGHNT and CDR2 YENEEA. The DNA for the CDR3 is TGTGCCAGCAGTCCTGGACGGGAAGAGCAGTACTTC. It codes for CASSPGREEQYF.

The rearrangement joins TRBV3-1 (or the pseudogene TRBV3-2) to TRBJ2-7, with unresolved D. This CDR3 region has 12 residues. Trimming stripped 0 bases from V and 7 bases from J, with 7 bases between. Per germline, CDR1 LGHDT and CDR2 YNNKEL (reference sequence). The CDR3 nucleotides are TGTGCCAGCAGCCAAGATCCCCGGGAGCAGTACTTC. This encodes CASSQDPREQYF.

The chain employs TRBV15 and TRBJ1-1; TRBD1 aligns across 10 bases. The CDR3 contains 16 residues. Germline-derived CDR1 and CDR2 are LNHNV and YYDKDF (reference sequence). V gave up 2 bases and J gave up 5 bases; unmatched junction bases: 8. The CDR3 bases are TGTGCCACCAGCAGATCTTGGACAGGGGGGGATACTGAAGCTTTCTTT. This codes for CATSRSWTGGDTEAFF.